This entry is about one T cell receptor beta chain. Antigen specificity is unknown. This entry belongs to a study of human CD8 memory T cell subsets. Study-level findings and limits: Stem-like memory and precursor exhausted T cells, unlike effector memory cells, were similarly highly diverse. Among the subsets, Chao1 estimates suggested that stem-like memory T cells were more diverse than precursor exhausted T cells. Stem-like memory T cell repertoires overlapped minimally with precursor exhausted T cell repertoires.

Libraries for TCR beta were constructed using UMI-labeled 5' RACE. TCRdb re-called the 5' RACE reads; one entry per CDR3 protein, DNA not given. Recorded for this sample: about 11,000 distinct CDR3 sequences. Each subset gave duplicate vials of roughly 160,000 sorted CD8+ T cells for RNA. The CDR3 has 14 amino acids. Input material: CD8+ T cells from PBMCs. This receptor was obtained from a human donor in good health. The chain employs TRBV12-3 or TRBV12-4 and TRBJ2-3; the D gene TCRdb calls, TRBD2, cannot be checked with no DNA. The CDR3 region is CASSFGGALDTQYF.